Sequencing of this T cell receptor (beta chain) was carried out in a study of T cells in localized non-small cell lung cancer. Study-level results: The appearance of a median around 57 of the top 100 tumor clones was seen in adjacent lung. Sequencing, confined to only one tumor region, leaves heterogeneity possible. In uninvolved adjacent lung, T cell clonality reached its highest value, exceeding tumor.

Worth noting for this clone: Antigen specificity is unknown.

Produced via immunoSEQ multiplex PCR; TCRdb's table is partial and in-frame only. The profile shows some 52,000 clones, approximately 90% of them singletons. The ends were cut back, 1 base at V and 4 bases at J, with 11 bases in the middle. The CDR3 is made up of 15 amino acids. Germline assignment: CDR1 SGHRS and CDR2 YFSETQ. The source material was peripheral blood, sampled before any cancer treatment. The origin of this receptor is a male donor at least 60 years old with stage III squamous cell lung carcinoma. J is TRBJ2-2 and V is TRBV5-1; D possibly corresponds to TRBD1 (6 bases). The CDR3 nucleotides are TGCGCCAGCAGCTTGAGCAGGGGCCCCACCGGGGAGCTGTTTTTT. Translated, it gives CASSLSRGPTGELFF.